This T cell receptor (beta chain) was captured in a study of control samples from healthy donors and cancer patients (TCRdb year 2020). The library was generated by the immunoSEQ multiplex PCR assay. Drawn from immuneACCESS, this table holds only the in-frame rearrangements with V and J called that TCRdb kept. Clones are partly lost; checked studies trace under half to an unresolved V gene and leave the rest unexplained. The sample data list tens of thousands of clones, and about 88% of these were observed just once. Jointly, the top ten make up 3% to 4.5% of the sample. The count of this clone is one. No antigen is known for it. No much larger clonotype is one base removed from it; base qualities were not supplied. This receptor was obtained from a woman in her 50s in good health. Sequencing was carried out using blood.

The nucleotides are TGTGCCAGTGCAACAGGGGTGACTAATGAAAAACTGTTTTTT. Its translation reads: CASATGVTNEKLFF. The chain is encoded by TRBV19 joined to TRBJ1-4, and TRBD1 matches 7 of the central bases. The CDR3 spans 14 residues, from the cysteine through the phenylalanine. Here the CDR3 DNA is all that survives: 42 bases in frame from base 1. Per the germline V gene (reference sequence), LNHDA is the CDR1 and SQIVND is the CDR2. Germline trimming: 8 bases from V, 2 bases from J; junction bases outside gene matches: 5.